The sequence of this T cell receptor (beta chain) was determined in a study of Tregs in tolerant kidney transplant recipients. Notes on the study in general: Changing PCR primers prevented nucleotide comparison between some patients' samples. In tolerant patients, donor-specific Tregs outgrew total Tregs, suggesting antigen-driven expansion.

CD4+CD25+CD127- Tregs, CD4+CD25- non-Tregs, CD4 and CD8 cells were sorted. Here immunoSEQ multiplex PCR was the method, and the copy in TCRdb shows in-frame clones only, minus some. Here the sample table reports tens of thousands of clones. On this clone itself: Its target is not known.

This clonotype was obtained from a human donor who received a combined kidney and bone marrow transplant. The source was CD4+ T cells from blood, collected before the transplant.

The CDR3 sequence: CASSRDRDEKLFF. CDR3 bases read: TGTGCCAGCAGCCGGGACAGAGATGAAAAA. The chain is built from TRBV2 and TRBJ1-4; 7 nucleotides agree with TRBD1. Coverage ceases 3 residues before the CDR3 finishes, and the germline J gene fills in the end. The trim removed 6 bases at V and 6 bases at J, leaving 4 bases unmatched. Germline V CDR1 and CDR2: SNHLY, FYNNEI. The CDR3 consists of 13 residues.